This T cell receptor beta chain emerged from a study of beta chain features in type 1 diabetes. Study in general: There was similarity between patients and healthy donors in age, gender and cell yields. Findings of the study overall: Within each of all four CD4+ subsets, Type 1 diabetes patients had TCRB CDR3s that were moderately but significantly shorter. Lower insertion and higher deletion counts appeared at VDJ junctions in type 1 diabetes patients.

The sequenced template was cDNA made from the entire isolated RNA. Here immunoSEQ multiplex PCR was the method, and the copy in TCRdb shows in-frame clones only, minus some. The sample includes hundreds of thousands of clones, more than 13% seen only once; the top ten take 0.017%. Trimming pared 2 bases from V and 5 bases from J, leaving 18 bases between. The CDR3 consists of 15 residues. The germline V gene has CDR1 SQVTM and CDR2 ANQGSEA. As to this clone: Its specificity is not known.

The gene calls are TRBV29-1 and TRBJ1-2; D might be TRBD1 (6 bases). Sample: naive CD4+ T cells from blood. This sequence was found in a man aged 25-45 years with type 1 diabetes. CDR3 nucleotides: TGCAGCGTTGAATGGGGGGCCGGGGGGGGATATGGCTACACCTTC. This sequence encodes CSVEWGAGGGYGYTF.